These T cell receptor beta chains were read from a single sample in a study of blood T cell repertoires in COVID-19. Profiled with immunoSEQ multiplex PCR; TCRdb holds only in-frame clones, not every one. The repertoire holds 130,000 to 150,000 clones, with about 85% as singletons. The specimen sequenced was peripheral blood. Source of these receptors: a human donor in a cohort sampled during active COVID-19. Each CDR3 is given with its conserved first and last residue. A D gene is named only where the DNA matches it firmly. Some rows mark clone size as missing; the rest say once, few, many or name a class of expanded clone.

V	J	size	D	DNA	CDR3
TRBV21-1	TRBJ2-3	once	NA	TGTGCCAGCAGCACCAGGGACAGGGGGCTCACAGATACGCAGTATTTT	CASSTRDRGLTDTQYF
TRBV6-1	TRBJ1-2	NA	TRBD1	TGTGCCAGCAGTGGAGGGACAGGGTCATCACTCTATGGCTACACCTTC	CASSGGTGSSLYGYTF
TRBV18	TRBJ2-5	NA	NA	TGTGCCAGCTCACCGGGCAGGGCCGGAGAGACCCAGTACTTC	CASSPGRAGETQYF
TRBV7-2	TRBJ1-2	once	TRBD1	TGTGCCAGCAGCTCGGGACAGGGGAACTATGGCTACACCTTC	CASSSGQGNYGYTF
TRBV6-6	TRBJ1-3	NA	TRBD1	TGTGCCAGCCACAGGGGGATAGATTGGGGCGGAAACACCATATATTTT	CASHRGIDWGGNTIYF
TRBV19	TRBJ2-5	once	NA	TGTGCCAGTAGTCCGAGAGATCAAGAGACCCAGTACTTC	CASSPRDQETQYF
TRBV9	TRBJ2-1	few	NA	TGTGCCAGCAGCGTAGCAAGCAGGGCGAACAATGAGCAGTTCTTC	CASSVASRANNEQFF
TRBV10-3	TRBJ2-7	NA	NA	TGTGCCATCAGTGAAGGAGGGTCCAGCGAGCAGTACTTC	CAISEGGSSEQYF
TRBV10-3	TRBJ1-1	NA	NA	TGTGCCATCAGAGGGGTTTCTACCGAAGCTTTCTTT	CAIRGVSTEAFF
TRBV7-2	TRBJ2-7	once	TRBD1	TGTGCCAGCAGCCGGACCGGACAGGGTTTTTACGAGCAGTACTTC	CASSRTGQGFYEQYF
TRBV15	TRBJ2-3	NA	TRBD2	TGTGCCACCAGCAGAGATCGGGGGGGCGGCACAGATACGCAGTATTTT	CATSRDRGGGTDTQYF
TRBV19	TRBJ1-4	NA	NA	TGTGCCAGTAGTATCAGCGGGGACGCTAATGAAAAACTGTTTTTT	CASSISGDANEKLFF
TRBV5-4	TRBJ1-2	NA	NA	TGTGCCAGCAGCTCCCCCCGGGGGGAATCTGGCTACACCTTC	CASSSPRGESGYTF
TRBV30	TRBJ1-1	NA	NA	TGTGCCTGGAGTAGGCAGGCGAGCACTGAAGCTTTCTTT	CAWSRQASTEAFF
TRBV11-3	TRBJ2-4	NA	NA	TGTGCCAGCAGCTCTCCGGGGGGCAGCTCCCCCAAAAACATTCAGTACTTC	CASSSPGGSSPKNIQYF
TRBV12-3/TRBV12-4	TRBJ2-3	NA	NA	TGTGCCAGCAGTTTACCGAGGTCGACGCAGTATTTT	CASSLPRSTQYF
TRBV5-1	TRBJ2-7	many	NA	TGCGCCAGCAGCTTGGGCGGCACTACCTACGAGCAGTACTTC	CASSLGGTTYEQYF
TRBV30	TRBJ1-1	NA	NA	TGTGCCTGGGGCGCCGGGACTGAAGCTTTCTTT	CAWGAGTEAFF
TRBV6-2/TRBV6-3	TRBJ2-7	NA	NA	TGTGCCAGCAGCAGCCTCGGACGGGAAGGCTTCGAGCAGTACTTC	CASSSLGREGFEQYF
TRBV5-6	TRBJ2-5	NA	NA	TGTGCCAGCAGCTTGGCCGGGGGGCAGACCCAGTACTTC	CASSLAGGQTQYF
TRBV2	TRBJ2-7	once	TRBD1	TGTGCCAGCAATCCACAGGGGGCGTACGAGCAGTACTTC	CASNPQGAYEQYF
TRBV2	TRBJ2-3	once	TRBD2	TGTGCCAGCAAGAGGAGGCTAGCGGGGAACACAGATACGCAGTATTTT	CASKRRLAGNTDTQYF
TRBV18	TRBJ2-7	few	TRBD1	TGTGCCAGCCGACCTGGGACAGGCGGAACCTACGAGCAGTACTTC	CASRPGTGGTYEQYF
TRBV11-2	TRBJ1-1	NA	TRBD1	TGTGCCAGCAGCTTCCTCAGACAGGGGGTCACTGAAGCTTTCTTT	CASSFLRQGVTEAFF
TRBV2	TRBJ2-7	few	TRBD1	TGTGCCAGCGAAGGACAGGGGTCCTACGAGCAGTACTTC	CASEGQGSYEQYF
TRBV4-1	TRBJ2-7	NA	TRBD1	TGCGCCAGCAGCCCAAACCCCGGGACAGGGAGGTACGAGCAGTACTTC	CASSPNPGTGRYEQYF
TRBV19	TRBJ1-6	NA	NA	TGTGCCAGTAGTATAGTTGCCCTGGGAGGGTCACCCCTCCACTTT	CASSIVALGGSPLHF
TRBV2	TRBJ1-3	NA	TRBD1	TGTGCCAGCAGGAGCAGGGGGTTGACTGGAAACACCATATATTTT	CASRSRGLTGNTIYF
TRBV6-2/TRBV6-3	TRBJ2-7	few	NA	TGTGCCAGCAGTTACCCCCAGGACGAGCAGTACTTC	CASSYPQDEQYF
TRBV7-2	TRBJ2-6	NA	TRBD1	TGTGCCAGCAGCTCTCGGACAGGGGTCTCTGGGGCCAACGTCCTGACTTTC	CASSSRTGVSGANVLTF